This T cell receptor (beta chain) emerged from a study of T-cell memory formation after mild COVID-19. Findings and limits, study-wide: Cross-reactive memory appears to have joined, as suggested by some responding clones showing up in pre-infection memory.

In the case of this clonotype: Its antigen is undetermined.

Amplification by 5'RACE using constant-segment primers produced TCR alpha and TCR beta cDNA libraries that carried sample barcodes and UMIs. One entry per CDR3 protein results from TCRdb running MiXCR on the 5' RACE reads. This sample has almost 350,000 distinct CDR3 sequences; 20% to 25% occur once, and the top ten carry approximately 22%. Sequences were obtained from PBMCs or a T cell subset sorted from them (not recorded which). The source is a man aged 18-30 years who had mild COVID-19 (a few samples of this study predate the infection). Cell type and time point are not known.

For the CDR3, the DNA is TGTGCCAGCAGCTTTGGGACAGGCGATCAGCCCCAGCATTTT. Protein sequence: CASSFGTGDQPQHF. This chain joins TRBV5-6 and TRBJ1-5, with 8 bases lining up with TRBD1. Trimming at V came to 2 bases and at J to 5 bases, leaving 3 bases not matched to a gene. Germline-derived CDR1 and CDR2 are SGHDT and YYEEEE. The CDR3 length is 14 residues. The entire variable domain, with the rest obtained from reference TRBV5-6 and TRBJ1-5, is as follows: DAGVTQSPTHLIKTRGQQVTLRCSPKSGHDTVSWYQQALGQGPQFIFQYYEEEERQRGNFPDRFSGHQFPNYSSELNVNALLLGDSALYLCASSFGTGDQPQHFGDGTRLSIL.